The T cell receptor (beta chain) described here comes from a study of blood T cell repertoires in COVID-19. Measured with immunoSEQ multiplex PCR; TCRdb has only the in-frame clones, and not every one. This sample carries 490,000 or so clones, approximately 91% of them seen once, and the ten largest clones take 8.3%. The CDR3 totals 14 residues. The germline V gene has CDR1 KGHDR and CDR2 SFDVKD. Trimming cost V 4 bases and J 4 bases, with 12 bases left between them. The chain couples TRBV24-1 to TRBJ1-2; tentatively, D is TRBD1 (6 bases). The sequence derives from a woman aged 55-69 years who had recovered from COVID-19. The sequenced sample consisted of PBMCs or T cells enriched from blood (not recorded which). The CDR3 DNA reads TGTGCCACCAGTGACCGCGACAGGTTCTATGGCTACACCTTC. It yields the protein CATSDRDRFYGYTF.